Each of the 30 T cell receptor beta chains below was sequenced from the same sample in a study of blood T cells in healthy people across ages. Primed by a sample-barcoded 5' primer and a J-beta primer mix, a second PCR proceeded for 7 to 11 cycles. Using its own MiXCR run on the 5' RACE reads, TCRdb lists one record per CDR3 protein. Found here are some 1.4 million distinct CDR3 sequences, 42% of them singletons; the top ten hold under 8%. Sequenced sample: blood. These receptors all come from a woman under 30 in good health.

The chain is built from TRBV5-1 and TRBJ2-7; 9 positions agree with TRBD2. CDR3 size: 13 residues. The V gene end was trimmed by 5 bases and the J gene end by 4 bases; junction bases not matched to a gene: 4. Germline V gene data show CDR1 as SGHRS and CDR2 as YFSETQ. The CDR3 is CASRSGGQYEQYF. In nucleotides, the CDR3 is TGCGCCAGCAGAAGCGGGGGGCAGTACGAGCAGTACTTC.

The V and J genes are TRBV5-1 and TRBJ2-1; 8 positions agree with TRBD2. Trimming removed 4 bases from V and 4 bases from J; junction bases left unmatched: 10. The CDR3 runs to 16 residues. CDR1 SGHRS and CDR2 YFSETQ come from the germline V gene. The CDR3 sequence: CASSPGGGLRYNEQFF. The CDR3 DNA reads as TGCGCCAGCAGCCCCGGGGGGGGACTACGATACAATGAGCAGTTCTTC.

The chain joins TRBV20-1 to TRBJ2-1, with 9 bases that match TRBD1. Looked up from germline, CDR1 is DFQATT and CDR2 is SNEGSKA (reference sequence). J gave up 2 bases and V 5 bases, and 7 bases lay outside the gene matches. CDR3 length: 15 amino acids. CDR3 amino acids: CSASSGTGTYNEQFF. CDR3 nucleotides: TGCAGTGCTTCCTCCGGGACAGGGACCTACAATGAGCAGTTCTTC.

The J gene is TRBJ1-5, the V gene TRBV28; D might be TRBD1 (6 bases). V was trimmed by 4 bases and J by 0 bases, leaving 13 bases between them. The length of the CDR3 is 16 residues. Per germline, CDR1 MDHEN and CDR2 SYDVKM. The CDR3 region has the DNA TGTGCCAGCAGTTCCGGACAGCCATATAGCAATCAGCCCCAGCATTTT. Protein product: CASSSGQPYSNQPQHF.

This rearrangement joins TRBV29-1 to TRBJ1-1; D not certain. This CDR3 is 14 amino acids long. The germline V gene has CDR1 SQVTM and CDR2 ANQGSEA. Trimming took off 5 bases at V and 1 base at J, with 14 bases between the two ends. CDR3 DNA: TGCAGCGTTTACACCCCTCCGGGGAACACTGAAGCTTTCTTT. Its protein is CSVYTPPGNTEAFF.

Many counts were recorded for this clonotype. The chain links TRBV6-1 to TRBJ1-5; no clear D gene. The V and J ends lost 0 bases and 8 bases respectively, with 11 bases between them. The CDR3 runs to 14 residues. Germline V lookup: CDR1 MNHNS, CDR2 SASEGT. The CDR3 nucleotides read TGTGCCAGCAGTGAAGCCCTGACACCTGAGCCCCAGCATTTT. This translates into CASSEALTPEPQHF.

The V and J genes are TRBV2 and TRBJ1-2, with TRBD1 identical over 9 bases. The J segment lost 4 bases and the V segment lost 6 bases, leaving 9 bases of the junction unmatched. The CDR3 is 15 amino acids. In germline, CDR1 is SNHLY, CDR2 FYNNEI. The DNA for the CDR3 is TGTGCCAGCAGACCCGGACAGGGGCCCTTCTATGGCTACACCTTC. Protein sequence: CASRPGQGPFYGYTF.

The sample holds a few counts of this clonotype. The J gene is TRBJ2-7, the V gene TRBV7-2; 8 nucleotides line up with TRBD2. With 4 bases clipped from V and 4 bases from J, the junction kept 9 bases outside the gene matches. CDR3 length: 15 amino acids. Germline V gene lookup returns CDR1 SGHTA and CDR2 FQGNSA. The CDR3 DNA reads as TGTGCCAGCAGCTCCGCCGGGACTAGGGGATACGAGCAGTACTTC. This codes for CASSSAGTRGYEQYF.

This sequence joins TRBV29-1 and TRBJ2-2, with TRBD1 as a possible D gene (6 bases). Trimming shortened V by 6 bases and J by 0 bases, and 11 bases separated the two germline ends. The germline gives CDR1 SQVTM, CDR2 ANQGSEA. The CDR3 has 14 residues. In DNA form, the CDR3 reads TGCAGCGTAAAAGGACAGTCGAACACCGGGGAGCTGTTTTTT. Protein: CSVKGQSNTGELFF.

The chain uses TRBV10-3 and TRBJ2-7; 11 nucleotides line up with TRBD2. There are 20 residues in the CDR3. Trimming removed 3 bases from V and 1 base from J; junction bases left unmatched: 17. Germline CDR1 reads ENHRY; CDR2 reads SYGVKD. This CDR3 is CAISDAWGIGTSGASYEQYF. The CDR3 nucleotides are TGTGCCATCAGTGACGCCTGGGGCATCGGGACTAGCGGCGCTTCCTACGAGCAGTACTTC.

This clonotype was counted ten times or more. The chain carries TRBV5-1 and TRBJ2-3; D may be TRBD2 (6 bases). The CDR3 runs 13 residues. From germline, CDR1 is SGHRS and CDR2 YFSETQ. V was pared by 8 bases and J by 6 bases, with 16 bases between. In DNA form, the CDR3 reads TGCGCCAGTAAAGGGAGGCCCCCGGATACGCAGTATTTT. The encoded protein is CASKGRPPDTQYF. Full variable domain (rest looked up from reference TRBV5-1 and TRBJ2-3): KAGVTQTPRYLIKTRGQQVTLSCSPISGHRSVSWYQQTPGQGLQFLFEYFSETQRNKGNFPGRFSGRQFSNSRSEMNVSTLELGDSALYLCASKGRPPDTQYFGPGTRLTVL.

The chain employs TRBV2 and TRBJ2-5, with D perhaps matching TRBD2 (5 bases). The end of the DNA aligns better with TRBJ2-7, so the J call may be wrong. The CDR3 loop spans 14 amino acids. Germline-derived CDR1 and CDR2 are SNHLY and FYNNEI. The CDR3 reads CASSVGEWQSEQYF. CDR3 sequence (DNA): TGTGCCAGCAGTGTGGGAGAGTGGCAGTCCGAGCAGTACTTC.

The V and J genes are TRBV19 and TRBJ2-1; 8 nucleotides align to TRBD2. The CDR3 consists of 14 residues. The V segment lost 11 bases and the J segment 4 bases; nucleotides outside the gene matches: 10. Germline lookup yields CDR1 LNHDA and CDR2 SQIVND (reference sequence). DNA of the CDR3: TGTGCCTCGGAGAGGGGACTAGGGTACAATGAGCAGTTCTTC. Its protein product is CASERGLGYNEQFF.

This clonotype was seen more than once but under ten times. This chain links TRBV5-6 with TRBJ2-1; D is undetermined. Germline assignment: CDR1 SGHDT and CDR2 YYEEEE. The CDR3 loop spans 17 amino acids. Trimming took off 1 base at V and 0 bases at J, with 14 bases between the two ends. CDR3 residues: CASSLTRTSSSYNEQFF. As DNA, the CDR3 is TGTGCCAGCAGCTTGACTCGGACCAGTAGCTCCTACAATGAGCAGTTCTTC. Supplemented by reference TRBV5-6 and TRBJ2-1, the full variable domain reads DAGVTQSPTHLIKTRGQQVTLRCSPKSGHDTVSWYQQALGQGPQFIFQYYEEEERQRGNFPDRFSGHQFPNYSSELNVNALLLGDSALYLCASSLTRTSSSYNEQFFGPGTRLTVL.

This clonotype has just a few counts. CDR3 in amino acids: CASSEREGGNEQFF. The CDR3 nucleotides are TGTGCCAGCAGTGAGCGGGAGGGCGGGAATGAGCAGTTCTTC. This chain links TRBV2 with TRBJ2-1; 9 positions match TRBD2. CDR3 length: 14 amino acids. V lost 3 bases, J lost 7 bases, and 4 bases stayed unmatched. CDR1 SNHLY and CDR2 FYNNEI come from the germline V gene.

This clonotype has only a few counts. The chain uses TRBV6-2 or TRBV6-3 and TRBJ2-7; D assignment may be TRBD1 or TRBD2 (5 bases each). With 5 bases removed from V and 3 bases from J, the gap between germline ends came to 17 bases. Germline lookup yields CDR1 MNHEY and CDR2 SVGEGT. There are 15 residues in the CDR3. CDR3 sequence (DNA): TGTGCCAGCAGTACCCCTCGGGGCCGCGGCTACGAGCAGTACTTC. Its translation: CASSTPRGRGYEQYF.

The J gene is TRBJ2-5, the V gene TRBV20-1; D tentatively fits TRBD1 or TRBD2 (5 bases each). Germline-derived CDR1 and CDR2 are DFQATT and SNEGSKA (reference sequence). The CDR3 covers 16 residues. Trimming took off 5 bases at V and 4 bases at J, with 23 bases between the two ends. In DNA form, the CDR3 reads TGCAGTGCTCAAAGACCCTCGATTAGGGACCCAGAGACCCAGTACTTC. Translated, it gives CSAQRPSIRDPETQYF.

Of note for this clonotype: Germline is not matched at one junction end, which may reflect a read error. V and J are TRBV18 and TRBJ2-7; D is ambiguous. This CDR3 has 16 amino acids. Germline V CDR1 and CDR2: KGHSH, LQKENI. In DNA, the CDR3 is TGTGTCAGCTCACCCTCTGCCAGCTTACTTATGAGGGAGCAGTACTTC. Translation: CVSSPSASLLMREQYF.

In DNA form, the CDR3 reads TGCGCCAGCAGCGCGACTAGCGGAGGGACGGAGCAGTACTTC. It codes for CASSATSGGTEQYF. This chain connects TRBV5-1 to TRBJ2-5; TRBD2 matches at 9 bases. Germline CDR1 reads SGHRS; CDR2 reads YFSETQ. This CDR3 has 14 amino acids. V was clipped by 4 bases and J by 11 bases; unmatched bases: 12.

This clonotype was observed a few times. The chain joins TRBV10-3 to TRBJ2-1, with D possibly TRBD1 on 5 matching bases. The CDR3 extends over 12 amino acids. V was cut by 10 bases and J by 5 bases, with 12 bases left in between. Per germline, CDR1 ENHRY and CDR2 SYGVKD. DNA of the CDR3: TGTGCCACCGGACATCGGGACAATGAGCAGTTCTTC. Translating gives CATGHRDNEQFF.

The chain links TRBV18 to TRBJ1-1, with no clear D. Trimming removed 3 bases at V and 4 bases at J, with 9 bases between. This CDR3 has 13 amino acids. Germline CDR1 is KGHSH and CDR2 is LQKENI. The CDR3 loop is CASSPLQSTEAFF. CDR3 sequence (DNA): TGTGCCAGCTCACCCCTGCAGTCCACTGAAGCTTTCTTT.

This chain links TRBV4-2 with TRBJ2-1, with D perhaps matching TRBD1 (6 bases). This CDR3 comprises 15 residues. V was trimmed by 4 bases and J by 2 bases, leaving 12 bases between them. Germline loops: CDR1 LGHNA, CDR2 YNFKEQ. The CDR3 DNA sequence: TGTGCCAGCAGCCGAGATGAGGGGGCCTACAATGAGCAGTTCTTC. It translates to CASSRDEGAYNEQFF.

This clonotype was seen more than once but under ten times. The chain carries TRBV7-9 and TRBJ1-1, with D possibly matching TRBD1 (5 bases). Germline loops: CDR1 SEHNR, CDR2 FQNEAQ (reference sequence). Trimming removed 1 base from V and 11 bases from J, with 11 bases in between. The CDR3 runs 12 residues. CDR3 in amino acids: CASSLVLRDAFF. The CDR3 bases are TGTGCCAGCAGCTTAGTTCTGAGGGACGCTTTCTTT.

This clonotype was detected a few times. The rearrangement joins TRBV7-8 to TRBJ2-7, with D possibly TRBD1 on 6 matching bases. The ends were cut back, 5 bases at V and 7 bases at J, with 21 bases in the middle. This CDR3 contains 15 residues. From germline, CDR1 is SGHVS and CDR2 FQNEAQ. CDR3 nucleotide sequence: TGTGCCAGCAGCCCCTATTTCCCAGGGGATAGGGAGCAGTACTTC. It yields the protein CASSPYFPGDREQYF.

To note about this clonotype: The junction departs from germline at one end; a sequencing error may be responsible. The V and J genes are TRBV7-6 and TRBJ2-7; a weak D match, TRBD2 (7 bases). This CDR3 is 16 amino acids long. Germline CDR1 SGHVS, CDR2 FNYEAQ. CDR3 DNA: TGTGCCAGAAGCTTAGGGGCTGGCGGGGGCACCTACGAGCAGTACTTC. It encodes CARSLGAGGGTYEQYF. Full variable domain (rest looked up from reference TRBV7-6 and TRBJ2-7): GAGVSQSPRYKVTKRGQDVALRCDPISGHVSLYWYRQALGQGPEFLTYFNYEAQQDKSGLPNDRFSAERPEGSISTLTIQRTEQRDSAMYRCARSLGAGGGTYEQYFGPGTRLTVT.

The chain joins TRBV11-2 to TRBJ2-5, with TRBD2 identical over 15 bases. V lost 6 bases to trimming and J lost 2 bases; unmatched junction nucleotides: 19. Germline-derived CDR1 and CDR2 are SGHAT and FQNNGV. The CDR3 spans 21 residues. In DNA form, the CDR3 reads TGTGCCAGCAGATCTGGACTAGCGGGAGGGCATAACGGGGAGCCTCAAGAGACCCAGTACTTC. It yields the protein CASRSGLAGGHNGEPQETQYF. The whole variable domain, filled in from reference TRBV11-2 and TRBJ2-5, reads EAGVAQSPRYKIIEKRQSVAFWCNPISGHATLYWYQQILGQGPKLLIQFQNNGVVDDSQLPKDRFSAERLKGVDSTLKIQPAKLEDSAVYLCASRSGLAGGHNGEPQETQYFGPGTRLLVL.

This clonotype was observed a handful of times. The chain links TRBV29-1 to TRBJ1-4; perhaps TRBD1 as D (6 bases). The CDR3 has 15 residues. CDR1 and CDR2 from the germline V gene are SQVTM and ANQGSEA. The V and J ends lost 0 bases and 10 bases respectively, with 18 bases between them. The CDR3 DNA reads TGCAGCGTTGAAGACGACCTTTTGGACAGTGGAAAACTGTTTTTT. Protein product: CSVEDDLLDSGKLFF.

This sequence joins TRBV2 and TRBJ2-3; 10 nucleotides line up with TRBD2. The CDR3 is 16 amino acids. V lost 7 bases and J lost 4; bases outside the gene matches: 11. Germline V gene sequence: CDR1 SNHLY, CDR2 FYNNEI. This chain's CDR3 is CASKPTAGGSSDTQYF. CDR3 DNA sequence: TGTGCCAGCAAGCCCACAGCGGGAGGGAGCTCAGATACGCAGTATTTT.

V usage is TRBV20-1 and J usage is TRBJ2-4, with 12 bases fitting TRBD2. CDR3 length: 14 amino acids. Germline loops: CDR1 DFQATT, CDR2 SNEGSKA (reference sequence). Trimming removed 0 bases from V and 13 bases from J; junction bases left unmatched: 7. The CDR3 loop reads CSARETPLAGGQYF. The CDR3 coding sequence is TGCAGTGCTAGAGAGACCCCCCTAGCGGGAGGGCAGTACTTC.

CDR3 nucleotides: TGCAGCGTAGGGACAGTGATCACAGATACGCAGTATTTT. Residues: CSVGTVITDTQYF. The rearrangement uses TRBV29-1 and TRBJ2-3; 7 bases match TRBD1. Germline V CDR1 and CDR2: SQVTM, ANQGSEA. The V and J ends lost 6 bases and 2 bases, in that order; junction bases with no gene match: 5. The CDR3 spans 13 residues.